This T cell receptor beta chain was observed in a study of response to subunit inactivated influenza vaccine. This clonotype was seen repeatedly, ten times or more. Its cognate antigen is unknown. The study's findings and limits: That few new T cells are recruited by each seasonal influenza vaccination was the authors' suggestion.

TCRdb re-called the RT-PCR reads through MiXCR, storing one row per CDR3 protein. The sample lists 500,000 to 600,000 distinct CDR3 sequences, roughly 15% occurring once. The CDR3 has 14 amino acids. The germline V and J ends were trimmed by 7 bases and 7 bases, with 20 bases remaining between them. Germline values: CDR1 MDHEN, CDR2 SYDVKM. Sequencing used PBMCs from blood, obtained approximately 12 days after vaccination. This receptor was taken from a man aged 45-65 years who received an inactivated influenza vaccine. This chain joins TRBV28 and TRBJ2-7, with D perhaps matching TRBD1 (5 bases). The chain's CDR3 is CASTLSKGLREQYF. DNA of the CDR3: TGTGCCAGCACCCTCAGTAAGGGGCTAAGGGAGCAGTACTTC. Variable domain in full (rest from reference TRBV28 and TRBJ2-7): DVKVTQSSRYLVKRTGEKVFLECVQDMDHENMFWYRQDPGLGLRLIYFSYDVKMKEKGDIPEGYSVSREKKERFSLILESASTNQTSMYLCASTLSKGLREQYFGPGTRLTVT.